This T cell receptor (beta chain) was identified during a study of cytomegalovirus exposure and HLA in healthy donors. TCRdb keeps only in-frame clones here, not all; method: immunoSEQ multiplex PCR. The sample has roughly 70,000 clones, approximately 97% seen once; the top ten hold 1.5% to 2%. Germline V gives CDR1 SGHRS, CDR2 YFSETQ. CDR3 length: 15 amino acids. Trimming cost V 4 bases and J 7 bases; bases outside gene matches: 8. The chain uses TRBV5-1 and TRBJ2-7, with 13 nucleotides matching TRBD2. This receptor was taken from a woman aged 18-35 years in good health and CMV-seropositive. What was sequenced was PBMCs. As DNA, the CDR3 is TGCGCCAGCAGCCAAGGACTAGCGGGAGTGTCAGAGCAGTACTTC. This encodes CASSQGLAGVSEQYF.